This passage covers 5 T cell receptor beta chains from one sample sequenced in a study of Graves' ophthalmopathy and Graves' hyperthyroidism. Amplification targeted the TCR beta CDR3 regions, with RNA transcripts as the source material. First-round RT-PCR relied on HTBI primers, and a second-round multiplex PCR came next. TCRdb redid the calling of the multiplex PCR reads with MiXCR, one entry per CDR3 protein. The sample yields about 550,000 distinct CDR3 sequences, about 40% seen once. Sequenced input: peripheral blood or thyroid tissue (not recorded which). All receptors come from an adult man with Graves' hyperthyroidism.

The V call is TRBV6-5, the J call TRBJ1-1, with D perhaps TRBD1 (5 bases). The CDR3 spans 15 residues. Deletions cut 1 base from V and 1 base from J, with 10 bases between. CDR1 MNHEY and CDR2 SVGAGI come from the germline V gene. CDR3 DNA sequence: TGTGCCAGCAGTTACTTCCGGGGGAGGAACACTGAAGCTTTCTTT. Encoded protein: CASSYFRGRNTEAFF.

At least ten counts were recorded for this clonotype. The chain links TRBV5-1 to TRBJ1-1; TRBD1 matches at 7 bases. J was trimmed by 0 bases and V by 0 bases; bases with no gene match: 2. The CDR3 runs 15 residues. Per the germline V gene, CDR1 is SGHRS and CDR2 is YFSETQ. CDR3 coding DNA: TGCGCCAGCAGCTTGGATGGGACAGTGAACACTGAAGCTTTCTTT. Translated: CASSLDGTVNTEAFF. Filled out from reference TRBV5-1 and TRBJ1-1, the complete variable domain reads KAGVTQTPRYLIKTRGQQVTLSCSPISGHRSVSWYQQTPGQGLQFLFEYFSETQRNKGNFPGRFSGRQFSNSRSEMNVSTLELGDSALYLCASSLDGTVNTEAFFGQGTRLTVV.

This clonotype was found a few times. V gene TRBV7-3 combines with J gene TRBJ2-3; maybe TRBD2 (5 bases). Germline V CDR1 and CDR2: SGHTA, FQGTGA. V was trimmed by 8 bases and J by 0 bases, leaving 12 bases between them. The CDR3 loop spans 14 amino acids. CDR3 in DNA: TGTGCCAGCGCAACTAGATCTAGCACAGATACGCAGTATTTT. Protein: CASATRSSTDTQYF.

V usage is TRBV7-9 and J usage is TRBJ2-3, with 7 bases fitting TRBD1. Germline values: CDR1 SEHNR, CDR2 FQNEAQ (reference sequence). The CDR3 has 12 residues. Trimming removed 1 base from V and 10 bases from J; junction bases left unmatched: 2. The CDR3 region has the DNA TGTGCCAGCAGCTTAGGGGACAGACCGCAGTATTTT. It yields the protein CASSLGDRPQYF.

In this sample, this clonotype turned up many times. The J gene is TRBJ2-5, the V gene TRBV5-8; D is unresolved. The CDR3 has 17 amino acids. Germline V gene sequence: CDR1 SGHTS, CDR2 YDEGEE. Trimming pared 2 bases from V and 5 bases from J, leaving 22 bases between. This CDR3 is CASSLDPRSGHIETQYF. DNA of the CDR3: TGTGCCAGCAGCTTAGACCCCCGTTCCGGCCATATCGAGACCCAGTACTTC.